The present T cell receptor (beta chain) was sequenced within a study of T-cell reconstitution after alpha-beta-depleted transplantation in children. V lost 2 bases and J lost 3; bases outside the gene matches: 2. This CDR3 has 14 residues. CDR1 SGHKS and CDR2 YYEKEE come from the germline V gene (reference sequence). Preparation of the TCRbeta library involved a method that used unique molecular identifiers. TCRdb passed the PCR reads through MiXCR, listing each CDR3 protein once. The sample includes about 440,000 distinct CDR3 sequences, around two fifths of them seen just once. The rearrangement joins TRBV5-5 to TRBJ1-5; 7 nucleotides agree with TRBD1. The clonotype was recovered from a girl aged 2 to 9 with aplastic anemia, due to receive a stem cell transplant. Sequences were derived from PBMCs, sampled before TCRalphabeta/CD19-depleted stem cell transplant. The CDR3 nucleotides read TGTGCCAGCAGCTTCGACAGGGACAATCAGCCCCAGCATTTT. Amino acids: CASSFDRDNQPQHF.